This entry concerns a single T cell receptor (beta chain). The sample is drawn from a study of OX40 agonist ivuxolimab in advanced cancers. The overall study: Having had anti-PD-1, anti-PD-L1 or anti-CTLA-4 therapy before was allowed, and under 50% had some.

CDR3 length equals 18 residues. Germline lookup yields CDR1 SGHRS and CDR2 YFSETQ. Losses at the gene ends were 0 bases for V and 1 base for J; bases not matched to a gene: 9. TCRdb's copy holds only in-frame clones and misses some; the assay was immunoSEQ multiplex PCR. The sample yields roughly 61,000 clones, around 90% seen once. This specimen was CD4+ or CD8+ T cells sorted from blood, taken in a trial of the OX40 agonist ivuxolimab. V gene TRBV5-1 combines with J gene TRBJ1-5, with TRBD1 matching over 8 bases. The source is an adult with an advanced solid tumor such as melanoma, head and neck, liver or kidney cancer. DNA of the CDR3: TGCGCCAGCAGCTTGGGGAAGGGGGACAGGATAAGCAATCAGCCCCAGCATTTT. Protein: CASSLGKGDRISNQPQHF.